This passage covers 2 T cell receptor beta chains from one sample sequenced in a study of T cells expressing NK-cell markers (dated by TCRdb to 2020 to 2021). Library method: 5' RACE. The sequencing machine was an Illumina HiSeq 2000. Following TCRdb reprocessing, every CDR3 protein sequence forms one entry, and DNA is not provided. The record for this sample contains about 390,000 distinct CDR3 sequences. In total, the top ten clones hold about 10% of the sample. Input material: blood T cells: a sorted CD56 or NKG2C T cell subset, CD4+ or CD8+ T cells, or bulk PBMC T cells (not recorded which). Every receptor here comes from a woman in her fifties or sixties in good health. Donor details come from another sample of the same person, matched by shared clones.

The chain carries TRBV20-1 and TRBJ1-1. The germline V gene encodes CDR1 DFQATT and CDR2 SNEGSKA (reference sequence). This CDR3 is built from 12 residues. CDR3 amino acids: CSAIGSYTEAFF.

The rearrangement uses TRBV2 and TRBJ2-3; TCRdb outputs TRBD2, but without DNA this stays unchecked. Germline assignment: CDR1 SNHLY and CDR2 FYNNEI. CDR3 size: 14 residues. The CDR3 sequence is CASTGGGSVSTQYF.